One and the same sample provided the 21 T cell receptor beta chains below, sequenced in a study of T cells in Graves' hyperthyroidism and ophthalmopathy. TCR beta CDR3 region amplification was performed from RNA transcripts. Primed by the HTBI set, a first-round RT-PCR was run on the TCR CDR3. TCRdb passed the multiplex PCR reads through MiXCR, listing each CDR3 protein once. The sample holds around 620,000 distinct CDR3 sequences, roughly 46% seen once. Input material: peripheral blood or thyroid tissue (not recorded which). The receptors shown here come from an adult woman with Graves' disease, either hyperthyroidism or ophthalmopathy (not recorded which).

The V call is TRBV19, the J call TRBJ2-7, with D maybe TRBD1 (6 bases). Germline CDR1 is LNHDA and CDR2 is SQIVND (reference sequence). This CDR3 spans 12 amino acids. The germline V and J ends were trimmed by 3 bases and 9 bases, with 12 bases remaining between them. CDR3: CASSIGTLPQYF. The CDR3 nucleotides are TGTGCCAGTAGTATCGGGACACTTCCGCAGTACTTC.

Ten or more counts support this clonotype. V usage is TRBV28 and J usage is TRBJ2-7, with unresolved D. This CDR3 has 15 amino acids. The V gene lost 4 bases and the J gene lost 3 bases, with 16 bases spanning the gap. Germline CDR1 and CDR2: MDHEN and SYDVKM. This CDR3 reads CASSSAYKPIYEQYF. The CDR3 coding sequence is TGTGCCAGCAGTTCGGCCTACAAACCGATCTACGAGCAGTACTTC.

For this clonotype: The junction departs from germline at one end; a sequencing error may be responsible. This chain links TRBV19 with TRBJ2-6; D ambiguous. There are 13 residues in the CDR3. Germline CDR1 LNHDA, CDR2 SQIVND (reference sequence). CDR3 sequence reads: CASSMREAYVLTF. CDR3 in DNA: TGTGCCAGTAGTATGCGAGAGGCCTACGTCCTGACTTTC.

This rearrangement joins TRBV28 to TRBJ2-2; D is ambiguous. This CDR3 spans 12 amino acids. Trimming took off 10 bases at V and 1 base at J, with 7 bases between the two ends. CDR1 MDHEN and CDR2 SYDVKM come from the germline V gene. CDR3: CATHRNTGELFF. The CDR3 nucleotides read TGTGCCACTCACCGGAACACCGGGGAGCTGTTTTTT.

This clonotype was seen repeatedly, ten times or more. The chain links TRBV4-2 to TRBJ1-1; D call uncertain. Germline V gene sequence: CDR1 LGHNA, CDR2 YNFKEQ. The CDR3 has 13 amino acids. Trimming removed 5 bases from V and 2 bases from J, with 9 bases in between. CDR3 nucleotides: TGTGCCAGCAGCAGGGCAGACAACACTGAAGCTTTCTTT. Its protein product is CASSRADNTEAFF.

The V call is TRBV9, the J call TRBJ2-6; TRBD1 might be the D (5 bases). The CDR3 length is 17 residues. V was clipped by 3 bases and J by 4 bases, with 17 bases between them. Per germline, CDR1 SGDLS and CDR2 YYNGEE. CDR3 DNA sequence: TGTGCCAGCAGCGGTCGTCAGGGCGCGGCCGGGGCCAACGTCCTGACTTTC. It specifies CASSGRQGAAGANVLTF.

This clonotype was seen at least ten times. CDR3 protein: CASSIRTGVGETQYF. The CDR3 DNA reads TGTGCCAGCAGCATAAGGACAGGGGTGGGGGAGACCCAGTACTTC. This sequence joins TRBV7-8 and TRBJ2-5; the match to TRBD1 covers 9 bases. The germline V gene has CDR1 SGHVS and CDR2 FQNEAQ. V was clipped by 5 bases and J by 5 bases; unmatched bases: 9. This CDR3 is built from 15 residues.

The rearrangement links TRBV10-2 to TRBJ1-5, with TRBD1 matching over 7 bases. The V gene end was trimmed by 3 bases and the J gene end by 6 bases; junction bases not matched to a gene: 8. The V gene's germline CDR1 is WSHSY and CDR2 SAAADI. The CDR3 sequence is 15 residues long. CDR3 region: CASSDRRAGGQPQHF. CDR3 coding DNA: TGCGCCAGCAGTGACCGGCGGGCAGGGGGTCAGCCCCAGCATTTT.

At least ten counts were recorded for this clonotype. The CDR3 loop reads CASSGTSGTRRYEQYF. CDR3 nucleotides: TGTGCCAGCAGCGGGACCAGCGGCACCCGTCGGTACGAGCAGTACTTC. The chain couples TRBV5-8 to TRBJ2-7, with D perhaps assigned TRBD1 or TRBD2 (5 bases each). CDR1 is SGHTS, CDR2 YDEGEE, per germline. Deletions cut 4 bases from V and 4 bases from J, with 21 bases between. CDR3 length: 16 amino acids.

The genes are TRBV28 and TRBJ1-2; D might be TRBD1 (6 bases). CDR3 length equals 15 residues. Germline CDR1 is MDHEN and CDR2 is SYDVKM. V was clipped by 5 bases and J by 8 bases, with 21 bases between them. The DNA for the CDR3 is TGTGCCAGCAGTGGCTCAATAGGGACAACCAAGGGCTACACCTTC. Amino acids: CASSGSIGTTKGYTF.

This clonotype was found many times. The chain couples TRBV7-9 to TRBJ1-4; D call uncertain. The V end was cut by 5 bases, the J end by 7 bases, with 17 bases between. The CDR3 has 15 residues. Germline V gives CDR1 SEHNR, CDR2 FQNEAQ (reference sequence). The CDR3 coding sequence is TGTGCCAGCAGCGACGGGCTAGTAGTAGGTGAAAAACTGTTTTTT. Translated: CASSDGLVVGEKLFF.

This rearrangement joins TRBV11-2 to TRBJ1-2; TRBD1 might be the D (5 bases). Germline lookup yields CDR1 SGHAT and CDR2 FQNNGV. Trimming cost V 3 bases and J 7 bases, with 12 bases left between them. This CDR3 has 13 amino acids. The DNA of the CDR3 is TGTGCCAGCAGCTTGGGGCAACTCGGTGGCTACACCTTC. It yields the protein CASSLGQLGGYTF.

CDR3 loop: CAISDQEQGATEQETQYF. The CDR3 DNA follows: TGTGCCATCAGTGACCAAGAGCAGGGGGCCACTGAGCAAGAGACCCAGTACTTC. This chain connects TRBV10-3 to TRBJ2-5; 8 bases fit TRBD1. The V and J ends lost 3 bases and 2 bases, in that order; junction bases with no gene match: 14. The CDR3 contains 18 residues. The germline V gene encodes CDR1 ENHRY and CDR2 SYGVKD.

This clonotype has ten or more counts. J is TRBJ1-4 and V is TRBV4-1; D is undetermined. CDR1 is MGHRA, CDR2 YSYEKL, per germline. CDR3 size: 14 residues. The germline V and J ends were trimmed by 0 bases and 11 bases, with 13 bases remaining between them. Here the CDR3 DNA reads TGCGCCAGCAGCCAAGATATGGGGAGGCGTAAACTGTTTTTT. As protein: CASSQDMGRRKLFF.

In its sample, this clonotype was seen many times. This chain connects TRBV12-3 or TRBV12-4 to TRBJ1-1; D remains unclear. The length of the CDR3 is 12 residues. The V gene lost 3 bases and the J gene lost 7 bases, with 9 bases spanning the gap. In nucleotides, the CDR3 is TGTGCCAGCAGTTTGAATAGCGGTGAAGCTTTCTTT. Its protein is CASSLNSGEAFF.

The chain links TRBV7-9 to TRBJ1-1; 8 positions match TRBD1. Germline values: CDR1 SEHNR, CDR2 FQNEAQ (reference sequence). CDR3 length: 16 residues. With 5 bases clipped from V and 3 bases from J, the junction kept 11 bases outside the gene matches. CDR3 coding DNA: TGTGCCAGCAGCCCGGACAGGGAGGCTAGCGACACTGAAGCTTTCTTT. This sequence encodes CASSPDREASDTEAFF.

This clonotype was counted many times. This rearrangement joins TRBV19 to TRBJ1-3, with 8 bases identical to TRBD1. Germline values: CDR1 LNHDA, CDR2 SQIVND (reference sequence). The CDR3 loop spans 19 amino acids. Germline trimming cut 6 bases from V and 0 bases from J; bases unmatched to any gene: 16. The CDR3 protein is CASSRLGTGAILSGNTIYF. The CDR3 nucleotides are TGTGCCAGTAGCCGACTCGGGACAGGAGCCATCCTCTCTGGAAACACCATATATTTT.

The chain employs TRBV29-1 and TRBJ2-6, with a weak D call TRBD1 (6 bases). The CDR3 spans 13 residues. Trimming cost V 3 bases and J 4 bases, with 7 bases left between them. CDR1 is SQVTM, CDR2 ANQGSEA, per germline. The CDR3 bases are TGCAGCGTTGATGGGACAGGGGCCAACGTCCTGACTTTC. Amino acids: CSVDGTGANVLTF.

This clonotype was seen a few times. The CDR3 nucleotides are TGTGCCAGCAGCTTAGTCCTCGGACTAGCAAGCGGGGAGCTGTTTTTT. As protein: CASSLVLGLASGELFF. The V and J genes are TRBV5-6 and TRBJ2-2; 8 bases agree with TRBD2. The V segment lost 2 bases and the J segment 7 bases; nucleotides outside the gene matches: 10. The germline CDR1 and CDR2 sequences are SGHDT and YYEEEE. The CDR3 has 16 residues.

This chain joins TRBV7-2 and TRBJ2-7; D is unresolved. Germline V CDR1 and CDR2: SGHTA, FQGNSA. The CDR3 has 13 amino acids. Trimming took 7 bases from V and 5 from J, leaving 15 bases between them. The CDR3 sequence: CASTPLYLHEQYF. The CDR3 DNA reads as TGTGCCAGCACCCCTCTCTACCTACACGAGCAGTACTTC. The full variable domain, completed using reference TRBV7-2 and TRBJ2-7, is GAGVSQSPSNKVTEKGKDVELRCDPISGHTALYWYRQSLGQGLEFLIYFQGNSAPDKSGLPSDRFSAERTGGSVSTLTIQRTQQEDSAVYLCASTPLYLHEQYFGPGTRLTVT.

With respect to this clonotype: A single base separates this from a much larger clone, so it may be a read error. This chain uses TRBV4-2 with TRBJ2-7, with 7 bases lining up with TRBD2. The CDR3 totals 17 residues. CDR1 LGHNA and CDR2 YNFKEQ come from the germline V gene. CDR3 sequence reads: CASSQVGSSGNSCEQYF. CDR3 in DNA: TGTGCCAGCAGCCAAGTGGGAAGCAGCGGGAACTCCTGCGAGCAGTACTTC.